The present T cell receptor (beta chain) was sequenced within a study of technical replicates of blood from several donors. Germline trimming cut 2 bases from V and 7 bases from J; bases unmatched to any gene: 5. This CDR3 is 14 amino acids long. Germline CDR1 is SEHNR and CDR2 is FQNEAQ (reference sequence). Libraries were prepared by immunoSEQ multiplex PCR; TCRdb keeps only in-frame clonotypes and omits some of them. The repertoire holds tens of thousands of clones, with 75% to 95% as singletons. The chain couples TRBV7-9 to TRBJ2-7; the match to TRBD1 covers 10 bases. This clonotype originated in a human donor in good health. Some clones in this sample may be carry-over from other donors' samples. Sequencing was done on a sample of PBMCs. In DNA, the CDR3 is TGTGCCAGCAGCTTAAGGACAGGGGGAGGTGAGCAGTACTTC. Amino acids: CASSLRTGGGEQYF.